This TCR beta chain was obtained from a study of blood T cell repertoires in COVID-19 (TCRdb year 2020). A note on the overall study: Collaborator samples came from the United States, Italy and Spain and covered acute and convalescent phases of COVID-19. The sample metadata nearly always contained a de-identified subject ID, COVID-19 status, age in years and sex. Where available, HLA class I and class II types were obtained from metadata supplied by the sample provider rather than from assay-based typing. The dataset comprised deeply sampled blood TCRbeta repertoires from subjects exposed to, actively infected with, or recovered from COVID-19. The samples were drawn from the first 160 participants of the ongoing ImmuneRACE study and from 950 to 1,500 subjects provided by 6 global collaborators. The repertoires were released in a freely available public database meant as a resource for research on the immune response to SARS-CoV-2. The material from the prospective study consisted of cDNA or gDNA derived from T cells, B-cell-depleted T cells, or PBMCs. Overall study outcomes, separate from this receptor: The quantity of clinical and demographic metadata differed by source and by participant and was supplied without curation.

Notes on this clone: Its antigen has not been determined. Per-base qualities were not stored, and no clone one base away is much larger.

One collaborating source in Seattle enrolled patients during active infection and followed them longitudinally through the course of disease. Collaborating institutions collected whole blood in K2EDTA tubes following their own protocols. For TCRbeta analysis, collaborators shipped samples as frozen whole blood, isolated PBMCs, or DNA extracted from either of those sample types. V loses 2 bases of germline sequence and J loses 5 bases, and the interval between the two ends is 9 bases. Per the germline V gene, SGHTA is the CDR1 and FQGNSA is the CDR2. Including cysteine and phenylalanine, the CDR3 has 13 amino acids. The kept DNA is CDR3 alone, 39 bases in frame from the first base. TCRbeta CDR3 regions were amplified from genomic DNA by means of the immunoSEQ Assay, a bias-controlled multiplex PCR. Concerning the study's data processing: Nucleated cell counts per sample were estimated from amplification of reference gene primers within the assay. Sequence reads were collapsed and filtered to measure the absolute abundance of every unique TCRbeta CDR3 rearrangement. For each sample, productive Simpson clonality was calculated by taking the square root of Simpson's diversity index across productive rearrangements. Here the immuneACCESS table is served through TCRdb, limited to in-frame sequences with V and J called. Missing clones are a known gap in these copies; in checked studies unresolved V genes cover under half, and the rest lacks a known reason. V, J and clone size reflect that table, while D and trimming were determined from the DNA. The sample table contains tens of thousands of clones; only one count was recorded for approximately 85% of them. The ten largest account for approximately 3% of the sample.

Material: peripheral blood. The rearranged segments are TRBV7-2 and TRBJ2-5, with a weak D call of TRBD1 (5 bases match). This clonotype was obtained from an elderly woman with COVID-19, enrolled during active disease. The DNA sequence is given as TGTGCCAGCAGCTTAAGACAGTTGGAGACCCAGTACTTC. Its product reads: CASSLRQLETQYF.